This is a list of T cell receptor beta chains from one sample in a study of control samples from healthy donors and cancer patients. Some clones are missing from TCRdb's copy, which holds only in-frame ones; the method was immunoSEQ multiplex PCR. This table has 40,000 to 50,000 clones, around 78% appearing once. Sequences were obtained from blood. The receptors shown here come from a man aged 55 to 70 in good health. The conserved cysteine and the conserved F or W are not part of the CDR3 here. Fields, in order: V gene, J gene, CDR3 protein.

TRBV29-1,TRBJ2-3,SVDGGRMDTQY
TRBV5-4,TRBJ1-4,ASSSGHEKLF
TRBV6-4,TRBJ1-2,ASSDGQGGYGYT
TRBV19,TRBJ2-4,ASSSPARGLAKNIQY
TRBV4-3,TRBJ1-2,ASSHPARGSDGYT
TRBV6-5,TRBJ1-6,ASRQSSYNSPLH
TRBV7-9,TRBJ2-1,ASSLGLAGGHEQF
TRBV24-1,TRBJ2-1,ATSDSLSGRASNEQF
TRBV24-1,TRBJ2-1,ATSDPSGGGLNNEQF
TRBV12-3/TRBV12-4,TRBJ2-6,ASKRGGANVLT
TRBV7-2,TRBJ1-4,ASSPGQGRGEKLF
TRBV11-2,TRBJ2-1,ASSLRDRGHYNEQF
TRBV7-9,TRBJ1-2,ASSPQVTNGYT
TRBV19,TRBJ1-5,ASSIQGAGFPQPQH
TRBV6-2/TRBV6-3,TRBJ1-3,ASSYSSVGTGNTIY
TRBV7-2,TRBJ1-5,ASSLRDGNQPQH
TRBV6-5,TRBJ2-5,ASSYNGGQETQY
TRBV6-4,TRBJ2-1,ASTRESSYNEQF
TRBV25-1,TRBJ1-1,ASSGGGIAF